The 8 T cell receptor beta chains below come from one sample, sequenced in a study of cytomegalovirus exposure and HLA in healthy donors. The PCR ran on 60 Vbeta and 13 Jbeta primers. The repertoire was sequenced with immunoSEQ multiplex PCR; TCRdb's copy has only in-frame clones and lacks some. Among approximately 130,000 clones listed, 84% were seen once. Material: PBMCs. The source of these receptors is a man in his forties or fifties in good health and CMV-seronegative.

The rearrangement joins TRBV7-6 to TRBJ1-5, with 7 bases fitting TRBD1. The V segment lost 5 bases and the J segment 0 bases; nucleotides outside the gene matches: 10. Germline CDR1 reads SGHVS; CDR2 reads FNYEAQ. The CDR3 covers 17 residues. This CDR3 reads CASSISTGFDSNQPQHF. CDR3 nucleotide sequence: TGTGCCAGCAGCATTTCGACAGGGTTCGATAGCAATCAGCCCCAGCATTTT.

The sample holds one count of this clone. The rearrangement uses TRBV11-3 and TRBJ1-2; 7 positions match TRBD1. J was trimmed by 6 bases and V by 5 bases; bases with no gene match: 6. CDR1 and CDR2 (germline): SGHNT, YENEEA. The CDR3 length is 13 residues. The CDR3 is CASSLRQGHGYTF. The DNA of the CDR3 is TGTGCCAGCAGCCTAAGACAGGGTCATGGCTACACCTTC.

The J gene is TRBJ2-5, the V gene TRBV6-5, with D perhaps matching TRBD2 (7 bases). V was trimmed by 6 bases and J by 10 bases, leaving 24 bases between them. The germline CDR1 and CDR2 sequences are MNHEY and SVGAGI. This CDR3 region has 15 residues. The CDR3 nucleotides are TGTGCCAGCAGGGTCTTAGGGGGGGCCAACAGTGACCAGTACTTC. This translates into CASRVLGGANSDQYF.

This chain connects TRBV6-1 to TRBJ1-6; 7 nucleotides align to TRBD1. The germline V gene has CDR1 MNHNS and CDR2 SASEGT. The CDR3 totals 17 residues. V dropped 0 bases and J dropped 6; count of bases not matched to a gene: 8. The CDR3: CASSEAGGAGGNSPLHF. CDR3 nucleotides: TGTGCCAGCAGTGAAGCGGGTGGGGCAGGGGGTAATTCACCCCTCCACTTT.

This chain uses TRBV30 with TRBJ2-3; D unresolved. Germline CDR1 reads GTSNPN; CDR2 reads SVGIG (reference sequence). Trimming cost V 1 base and J 2 bases, with 10 bases left between them. CDR3 size: 14 residues. The CDR3 region is CAWSAQLHTDTQYF. As DNA, the CDR3 is TGTGCCTGGAGTGCCCAACTTCACACAGATACGCAGTATTTT.

The chain uses TRBV27 and TRBJ1-2; D not certain. Germline values: CDR1 MNHEY, CDR2 SMNVEV (reference sequence). The CDR3 totals 16 residues. Trimming removed 5 bases at V and 6 bases at J, with 22 bases between. CDR3 sequence reads: CASSPYQTPGMDGYTF. In DNA form, the CDR3 reads TGTGCCAGCAGTCCCTATCAGACCCCGGGAATGGATGGCTACACCTTC.

The chain employs TRBV7-8 and TRBJ1-1; tentative D call: TRBD1 (5 bases). Germline V gene lookup returns CDR1 SGHVS and CDR2 FQNEAQ. V was cut by 6 bases and J by 0 bases, with 14 bases left in between. The CDR3 covers 15 residues. Here the CDR3 DNA reads TGTGCCAGCAGGAAAGGGGTTCTGATGAACACTGAAGCTTTCTTT. Encoded protein: CASRKGVLMNTEAFF.

The chain joins TRBV5-4 to TRBJ2-1, with 9 bases that match TRBD2. The junction had 4 bases not matched to a gene; V was cut back by 4 bases and J by 5 bases. The CDR3 has 14 amino acids. Looked up from germline, CDR1 is SGHNT and CDR2 is YYREEE (reference sequence). The CDR3 nucleotides are TGTGCCAGCAGCGCAGCGGGGGGCCACAATGAGCAGTTCTTC. As protein: CASSAAGGHNEQFF. The full variable domain, with the rest looked up from reference TRBV5-4 and TRBJ2-1, is ETGVTQSPTHLIKTRGQQVTLRCSSQSGHNTVSWYQQALGQGPQFIFQYYREEENGRGNFPPRFSGLQFPNYSSELNVNALELDDSALYLCASSAAGGHNEQFFGPGTRLTVL.